This TCR beta chain was sequenced in a study of CD8+CD57+ T cells in acquired aplastic anemia. In the study overall: Sorting CD4+ and CD8+ cells gave DNA averaging approximately 3 ug. Notes on the study in general: Comparison of patients with controls identified around 28 shared CD8+ CDR3 sequences.

Germline loops: CDR1 ENHRY, CDR2 SYGVKD. The CDR3 loop spans 12 amino acids. The template used for profiling TCR beta VDJ and CDR3 was genomic DNA. A single record per CDR3 protein comes from TCRdb applying MiXCR to the reads. Of about 180,000 distinct CDR3 sequences listed, 63% are singletons. Concerning this clonotype itself: The antigen remains unidentified.

Whoever was chosen for sequencing had shown CD8+CD57+ cell expansion by flow cytometry. Severe acquired aplastic anemia was the diagnosis recorded for all patients. This TCR derives from a human donor with aplastic anemia. Sequenced sample: sorted CD4+, CD8+, or CD8+CD57+ T cells (not recorded which) from PBMCs. The chain uses TRBV10-3 and TRBJ2-3; D is possibly TRBD2 (6 bases). CDR3 DNA sequence: TGTGGCACGGCTAGCGGCACAGATACGCAGTATTTT. Amino acids: CGTASGTDTQYF.